This is a list of T cell receptor beta chains from one sample in a study of T cell responses to AZD1222 COVID-19 vaccine. Repertoires were generated with immunoSEQ multiplex PCR, while TCRdb's copy carries only in-frame clones and drops some. In the table there are about 130,000 clones, just under 95% of which are singletons. The sample here was peripheral blood, taken 28 days after the second AZD1222 dose. Every receptor here comes from an adult who received the AZD1222 COVID-19 vaccine. CDR3s include the opening cysteine and the closing phenylalanine or tryptophan. D genes are given only for firm matches. Clone size, where shown, is once, few, many, or a class for clones that have expanded.

V: TRBV5-1; D: .; J: TRBJ2-3; size: .; CDR3: CASSFVGGQDTQYF; DNA: TGCGCCAGCAGCTTCGTGGGGGGGCAAGATACGCAGTATTTT
V: TRBV3-1/TRBV3-2; D: .; J: TRBJ2-7; size: .; CDR3: CASSQNPPSEQYF; DNA: TGTGCCAGCAGCCAAAATCCCCCCTCCGAGCAGTACTTC
V: TRBV7-8; D: TRBD1; J: TRBJ1-2; size: .; CDR3: CASSLNPGQGAGGYTF; DNA: TGTGCCAGCAGCCTTAATCCGGGACAGGGGGCCGGGGGCTACACCTTC
V: TRBV2; D: .; J: TRBJ1-3; size: .; CDR3: CASIDGMGTGNTIYF; DNA: TGTGCCAGCATAGATGGGATGGGTACTGGAAACACCATATATTTT
V: TRBV4-2; D: TRBD1; J: TRBJ1-1; size: .; CDR3: CASSQETGGTVGAFF; DNA: TGTGCCAGCAGCCAAGAGACAGGGGGCACAGTTGGGGCTTTCTTT
V: TRBV4-2; D: .; J: TRBJ1-3; size: .; CDR3: CASSQDGNTIYF; DNA: TGTGCCAGCAGCCAAGACGGAAACACCATATATTTT
V: TRBV4-1; D: .; J: TRBJ2-7; size: once; CDR3: CASSRVLTYEQYF; DNA: TGCGCCAGCAGCCGGGTCCTAACCTACGAGCAGTACTTC
V: TRBV11-2; D: .; J: TRBJ2-1; size: .; CDR3: CASSLGGSSYNEQFF; DNA: TGTGCCAGCAGTCTCGGGGGCTCGAGTTACAATGAGCAGTTCTTC
V: TRBV27; D: .; J: TRBJ1-2; size: .; CDR3: CASSSPLTKNYGYTF; DNA: TGTGCCAGCAGTTCCCCATTGACAAAAAACTATGGCTACACCTTC
V: TRBV27; D: .; J: TRBJ1-5; size: .; CDR3: CASSGRVHGQPQHF; DNA: TGTGCCAGCAGTGGAAGGGTTCACGGTCAGCCCCAGCATTTT
V: TRBV4-1; D: TRBD2; J: TRBJ2-7; size: once; CDR3: CASSQVGLGAYEQYF; DNA: TGCGCCAGCAGCCAAGTGGGACTAGGAGCCTACGAGCAGTACTTC
V: TRBV5-1; D: .; J: TRBJ1-1; size: .; CDR3: CASSLVGRGDGTEAFF; DNA: TGCGCCAGCAGCTTGGTTGGTCGAGGGGATGGGACTGAAGCTTTCTTT
V: TRBV5-4; D: .; J: TRBJ2-4; size: once; CDR3: CASSSGRAAKNIQYF; DNA: TGTGCCAGCAGCTCCGGTAGGGCGGCTAAAAACATTCAGTACTTC
V: TRBV9; D: TRBD2; J: TRBJ2-6; size: .; CDR3: CASSAPDLAGGHGANVLTF; DNA: TGTGCCAGCAGCGCACCCGACCTAGCGGGGGGGCATGGGGCCAACGTCCTGACTTTC
V: TRBV2; D: .; J: TRBJ1-1; size: .; CDR3: CASSPQMNTEAFF; DNA: TGTGCCAGCAGTCCCCAGATGAACACTGAAGCTTTCTTT
V: TRBV5-4; D: .; J: TRBJ1-1; size: few; CDR3: CASSPADKDRNTEAFF; DNA: TGTGCCAGCAGCCCCGCGGATAAGGACAGGAACACTGAAGCTTTCTTT
V: TRBV19; D: .; J: TRBJ1-3; size: .; CDR3: CASRSGTSGNTIYF; DNA: TGTGCCAGCCGAAGTGGGACCTCTGGAAACACCATATATTTT
V: TRBV7-6; D: .; J: TRBJ1-5; size: .; CDR3: CASSPHSPGVFNQPQHF; DNA: TGTGCCAGCAGCCCACACTCCCCAGGGGTCTTTAATCAGCCCCAGCATTTT
V: TRBV10-1; D: .; J: TRBJ2-3; size: .; CDR3: CASSGKQGKFTDTQYF; DNA: TGCGCCAGCAGTGGGAAACAGGGAAAATTCACAGATACGCAGTATTTT
V: TRBV29-1; D: .; J: TRBJ1-1; size: .; CDR3: CSVCTGFGEAFF; DNA: TGCAGCGTTTGTACAGGGTTTGGTGAAGCTTTCTTT
V: TRBV5-4; D: .; J: TRBJ2-3; size: once; CDR3: CASSFRGSDTQYF; DNA: TGTGCCAGCAGCTTTAGGGGGTCAGATACGCAGTATTTT
V: TRBV5-1; D: .; J: TRBJ1-1; size: .; CDR3: CASSLVAGLNTEAFF; DNA: TGCGCCAGCAGCTTGGTGGCAGGGTTGAACACTGAAGCTTTCTTT
V: TRBV3-1/TRBV3-2; D: TRBD2; J: TRBJ2-5; size: .; CDR3: CASSQDIQRGAQETQYF; DNA: TGTGCCAGCAGCCAAGATATCCAGCGGGGGGCGCAAGAGACCCAGTACTTC
V: TRBV6-5; D: .; J: TRBJ1-3; size: .; CDR3: CASSYQATSGNTIYF; DNA: TGTGCCAGCAGTTATCAAGCAACCTCTGGAAACACCATATATTTT
V: TRBV5-1; D: .; J: TRBJ1-1; size: .; CDR3: CASSSGILNTEAFF; DNA: TGCGCCAGCAGCTCCGGGATCCTGAACACTGAAGCTTTCTTT
V: TRBV12-3/TRBV12-4; D: .; J: TRBJ1-6; size: .; CDR3: CASTRLRQALHF; DNA: TGTGCCAGCACCCGATTAAGGCAGGCCCTCCACTTT
V: TRBV11-2; D: .; J: TRBJ1-1; size: .; CDR3: CASSNNRASEAFF; DNA: TGTGCCAGCAGCAACAACAGGGCATCTGAAGCTTTCTTT
V: TRBV7-9; D: .; J: TRBJ1-2; size: .; CDR3: CASSQDYYGYTF; DNA: TGTGCCAGCAGCCAGGACTACTATGGCTACACCTTC
V: TRBV7-2; D: .; J: TRBJ2-7; size: .; CDR3: CASSLSGSYEQYF; DNA: TGTGCCAGCAGCTTATCCGGCTCCTACGAGCAGTACTTC
V: TRBV11-3; D: .; J: TRBJ1-1; size: .; CDR3: CASSFSGVNTEAFF; DNA: TGTGCCAGCAGCTTCTCAGGGGTTAACACTGAAGCTTTCTTT
V: TRBV7-9; D: .; J: TRBJ2-2; size: .; CDR3: CASSRVGDTGELFF; DNA: TGTGCCAGCAGCCGAGTGGGGGACACCGGGGAGCTGTTTTTT
V: TRBV27; D: TRBD1; J: TRBJ1-5; size: .; CDR3: CASGDRGQPQHF; DNA: TGTGCCAGCGGAGACAGGGGTCAGCCCCAGCATTTT
V: TRBV15; D: .; J: TRBJ1-2; size: .; CDR3: CATSRHRDGEGGYTF; DNA: TGTGCCACCAGCAGGCACCGGGACGGCGAGGGAGGCTACACCTTC
V: TRBV4-3; D: .; J: TRBJ1-2; size: .; CDR3: CASSQGVGYGYTF; DNA: TGCGCCAGCAGCCAAGGCGTGGGGTATGGCTACACCTTC
V: TRBV6-2/TRBV6-3; D: .; J: TRBJ2-7; size: .; CDR3: CASSYGFSYEQYF; DNA: TGTGCCAGCAGTTACGGTTTCTCCTACGAGCAGTACTTC
V: TRBV7-7; D: .; J: TRBJ2-2; size: .; CDR3: CASSLRGWGTGELFF; DNA: TGTGCTAGCAGCTTAAGGGGCTGGGGCACCGGGGAGCTGTTTTTT
V: TRBV12-5; D: .; J: TRBJ1-3; size: .; CDR3: CASGFVATGFSGNTIYF; DNA: TGTGCTAGTGGTTTTGTTGCTACAGGTTTCTCAGGAAACACCATATATTTT
V: TRBV6-1; D: .; J: TRBJ1-1; size: .; CDR3: CASSEGAGGNTEAFF; DNA: TGTGCCAGCAGTGAAGGCGCCGGAGGGAACACTGAAGCTTTCTTT
V: TRBV6-5; D: .; J: TRBJ2-3; size: .; CDR3: CASSYRGSTDTQYF; DNA: TGTGCCAGCAGTTACCGGGGAAGCACAGATACGCAGTATTTT
V: TRBV11-1; D: .; J: TRBJ1-2; size: .; CDR3: CASSLEGYYGYTF; DNA: TGTGCCAGCAGCTTAGAGGGATACTATGGCTACACCTTC
V: TRBV11-3; D: TRBD2; J: TRBJ2-5; size: .; CDR3: CASGRSGGSTQYF; DNA: TGTGCCAGCGGCCGGAGCGGGGGGTCGACCCAGTACTTC
V: TRBV7-6; D: .; J: TRBJ1-5; size: .; CDR3: CASSLVWGGNQPQHF; DNA: TGTGCCAGCAGCTTAGTCTGGGGCGGCAATCAGCCCCAGCATTTT
V: TRBV3-1/TRBV3-2; D: .; J: TRBJ1-1; size: .; CDR3: CASSQVSQAAWNTEAFF; DNA: TGTGCCAGCAGCCAAGTAAGTCAGGCAGCCTGGAACACTGAAGCTTTCTTT
V: TRBV6-5; D: .; J: TRBJ1-3; size: .; CDR3: CATETGSTGNTIYF; DNA: TGTGCCACAGAAACAGGTTCGACTGGAAACACCATATATTTT
V: TRBV29-1; D: .; J: TRBJ2-7; size: .; CDR3: CSVEARYEQYF; DNA: TGCAGCGTTGAAGCCCGATACGAGCAGTACTTC
V: TRBV6-2/TRBV6-3; D: .; J: TRBJ2-3; size: once; CDR3: CASSSLGTDTQYF; DNA: TGTGCCAGCAGTTCCCTAGGAACGGATACGCAGTATTTT
V: TRBV3-1/TRBV3-2; D: TRBD2; J: TRBJ2-3; size: .; CDR3: CASSQEGSGADTQYF; DNA: TGTGCCAGCAGCCAAGAGGGGAGCGGGGCAGATACGCAGTATTTT
V: TRBV29-1; D: TRBD2; J: TRBJ2-3; size: .; CDR3: CSVDKRGSTDTQYF; DNA: TGCAGCGTTGACAAGCGGGGGAGCACAGATACGCAGTATTTT
V: TRBV5-4; D: .; J: TRBJ2-5; size: .; CDR3: CASSSPPGHEETQYF; DNA: TGTGCCAGCAGCTCCCCCCCGGGACACGAAGAGACCCAGTACTTC
V: TRBV5-1; D: .; J: TRBJ2-5; size: .; CDR3: CASSLDGGETQYF; DNA: TGCGCCAGCAGCTTGGACGGAGGAGAGACCCAGTACTTC
V: TRBV19; D: TRBD2; J: TRBJ2-7; size: .; CDR3: CASSPLAGEDMAKKYF; DNA: TGTGCCAGTAGTCCCCTTGCGGGGGAGGACATGGCGAAGAAGTACTTC